This T cell receptor (beta chain) was observed in a study of blood T cell repertoires in COVID-19. Repertoires were generated with immunoSEQ multiplex PCR, while TCRdb's copy carries only in-frame clones and drops some. Among approximately 500,000 clones listed, 85% to 90% were seen once. The CDR3 is made up of 13 amino acids. V was pared by 2 bases and J by 7 bases, with 11 bases between. Germline assignment: CDR1 MNHEY and CDR2 SVGAGI. This chain uses TRBV6-5 with TRBJ1-2, with D maybe TRBD1 (5 bases). Sequencing was carried out using PBMCs or T cells enriched from blood (not recorded which). The sequence was collected from a woman between 35 and 50 years old who had recovered from COVID-19. The CDR3 loop is CASSYPGGRGYTF. DNA for the CDR3: TGTGCCAGCAGTTACCCGGGGGGACGTGGCTACACCTTC.